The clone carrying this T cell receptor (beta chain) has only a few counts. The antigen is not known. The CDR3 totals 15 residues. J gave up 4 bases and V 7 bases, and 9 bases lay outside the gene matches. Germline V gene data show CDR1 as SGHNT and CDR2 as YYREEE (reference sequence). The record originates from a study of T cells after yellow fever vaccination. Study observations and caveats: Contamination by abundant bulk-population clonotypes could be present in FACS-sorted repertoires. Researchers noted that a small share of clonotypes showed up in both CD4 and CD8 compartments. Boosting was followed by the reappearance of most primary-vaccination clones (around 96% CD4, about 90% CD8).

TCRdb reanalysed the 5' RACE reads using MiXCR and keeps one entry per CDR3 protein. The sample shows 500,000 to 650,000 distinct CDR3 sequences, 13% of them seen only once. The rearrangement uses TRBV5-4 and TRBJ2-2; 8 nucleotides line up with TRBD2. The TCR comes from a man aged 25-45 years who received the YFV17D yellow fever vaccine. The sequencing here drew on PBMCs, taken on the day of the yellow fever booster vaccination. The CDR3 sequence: CASSPGLVGTGELFF. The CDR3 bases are TGTGCCAGCTCCCCGGGACTAGTCGGCACCGGGGAGCTGTTTTTT.